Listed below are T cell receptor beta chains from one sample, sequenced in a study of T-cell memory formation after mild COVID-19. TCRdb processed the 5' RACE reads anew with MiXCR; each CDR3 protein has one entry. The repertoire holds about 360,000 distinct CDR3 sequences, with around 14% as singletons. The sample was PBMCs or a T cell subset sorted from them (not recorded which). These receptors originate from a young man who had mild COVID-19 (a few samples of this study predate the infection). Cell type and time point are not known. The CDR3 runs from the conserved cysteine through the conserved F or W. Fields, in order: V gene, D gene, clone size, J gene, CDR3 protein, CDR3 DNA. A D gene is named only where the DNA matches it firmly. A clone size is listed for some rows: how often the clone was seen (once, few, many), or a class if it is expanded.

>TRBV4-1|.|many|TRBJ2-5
CASSQDTWAAEGEETQYF
TGCGCCAGCAGCCAAGATACCTGGGCGGCGGAGGGGGAAGAGACCCAGTACTTC
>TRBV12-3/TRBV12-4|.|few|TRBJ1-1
CASSFPGLMNTEAFF
TGTGCCAGCAGTTTCCCGGGACTTATGAACACTGAAGCTTTCTTT
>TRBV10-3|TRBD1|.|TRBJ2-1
CAISESSTGGFNEQFF
TGTGCCATCAGTGAGTCGAGTACAGGGGGTTTCAATGAGCAGTTCTTC
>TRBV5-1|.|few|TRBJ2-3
CASSPVSDTDTQYF
TGCGCCAGCAGCCCGGTGTCCGACACAGATACGCAGTATTTT
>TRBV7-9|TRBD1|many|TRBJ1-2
CASSLTGDGYTF
TGTGCCAGCAGCTTGACAGGGGATGGCTACACCTTC
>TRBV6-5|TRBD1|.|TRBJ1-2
CASSLTGGTYGYTF
TGTGCCAGCAGCCTGACAGGGGGTACCTATGGCTACACCTTC
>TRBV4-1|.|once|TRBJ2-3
CASSPIGFRDTQYF
TGCGCCAGCAGCCCTATAGGGTTTAGAGATACGCAGTATTTT
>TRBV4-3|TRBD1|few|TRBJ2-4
CASSRDRGRENIQYF
TGCGCCAGCAGCCGGGACAGGGGGCGAGAAAACATTCAGTACTTC
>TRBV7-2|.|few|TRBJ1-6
CASSPVGSRDSPLHF
TGTGCCAGCAGCCCAGTGGGGAGTCGGGATTCACCCCTCCACTTT
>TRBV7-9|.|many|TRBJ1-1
CASSLRTNTEAFF
TGTGCCAGCAGCCTCCGGACGAACACTGAAGCTTTCTTT
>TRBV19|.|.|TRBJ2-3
CASSPRWGAQNTQYF
TGTGCCAGTAGTCCCCGGTGGGGGGCACAGAACACGCAGTATTTT
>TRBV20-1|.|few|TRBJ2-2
CSARDPGGDHTGELFF
TGCAGTGCTAGAGATCCAGGGGGGGATCACACCGGGGAGCTGTTTTTT
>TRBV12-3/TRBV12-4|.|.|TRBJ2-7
CASSLGTANSEQYF
TGTGCCAGCAGTTTAGGGACCGCGAATTCCGAGCAGTACTTC
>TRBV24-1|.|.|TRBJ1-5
CASQMALDQPQHF
TGTGCCAGTCAAATGGCCCTCGATCAGCCCCAGCATTTT
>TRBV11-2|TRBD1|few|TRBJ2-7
CASSLIPGGEGTYEQYF
TGTGCCAGCAGCCTTATCCCAGGGGGTGAGGGGACCTACGAGCAGTACTTC
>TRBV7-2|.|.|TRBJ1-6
CASSRSIGDGSPLHF
TGTGCCAGCAGCCGATCGATAGGGGATGGGTCACCCCTCCACTTT
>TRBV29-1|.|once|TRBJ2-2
CSAVKGTGELFF
TGCAGCGCGGTTAAGGGGACCGGGGAGCTGTTTTTT
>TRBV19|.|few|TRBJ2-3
CASSTTGSTQYF
TGTGCCAGTAGTACCACAGGGAGTACGCAGTATTTT
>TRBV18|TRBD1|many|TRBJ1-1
CASSPPLRDSRTYTEAFF
TGTGCCAGCTCACCACCGCTCCGGGACAGTAGAACCTACACTGAAGCTTTCTTT
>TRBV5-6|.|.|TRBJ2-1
CASSLGGRSEQFF
TGTGCCAGCAGCTTGGGGGGGCGGTCTGAGCAGTTCTTC
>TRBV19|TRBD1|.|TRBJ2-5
CASSIDSGTVSGQTQYF
TGTGCCAGTAGTATAGATTCCGGGACAGTGTCCGGGCAGACCCAGTACTTC
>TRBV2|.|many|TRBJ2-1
CASRRGGDEQFF
TGTGCCAGCAGGAGGGGGGGGGATGAGCAGTTCTTC
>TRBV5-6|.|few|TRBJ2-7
CASRSGPWTSYEQYF
TGTGCCAGCAGGTCTGGCCCCTGGACCTCCTACGAGCAGTACTTC
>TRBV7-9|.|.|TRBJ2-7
CSSSPVRVGPYEQYF
TGTTCCAGCAGCCCTGTGAGGGTAGGCCCCTACGAGCAGTACTTC
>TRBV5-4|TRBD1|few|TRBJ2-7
CASHRDRGAYEQYF
TGTGCCTCACACCGGGACAGGGGAGCCTACGAGCAGTACTTC
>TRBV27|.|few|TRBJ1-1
CASSGPNTEAFF
TGTGCCAGCAGCGGCCCTAACACTGAAGCTTTCTTT
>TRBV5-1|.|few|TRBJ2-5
CASSLLGDETQYF
TGCGCCAGCAGCTTGCTAGGAGACGAGACCCAGTACTTC
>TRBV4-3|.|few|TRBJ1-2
CASSQETGTPFVGVYGYTF
TGCGCCAGCAGCCAAGAAACAGGAACCCCTTTCGTAGGAGTCTATGGCTACACCTTC
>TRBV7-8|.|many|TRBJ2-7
CASSPYTVVTLSF
TGTGCCAGCAGCCCATACACCGTCGTAACACTCAGTTTC
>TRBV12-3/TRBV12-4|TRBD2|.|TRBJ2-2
CASSWTSGNTGELFF
TGTGCCAGCAGTTGGACTAGCGGAAACACCGGGGAGCTGTTTTTT
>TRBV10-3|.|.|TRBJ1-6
CAIRSDSGYNSPLHF
TGTGCCATCAGATCAGACAGCGGGTATAATTCACCCCTCCACTTT